The entry below gives a single TCR beta chain sequence along with its context. Its antigen remains unknown. Human HSPCs were combined with MS5 stroma expressing human DLL1. Residual T cells were removed by FACS sorting CD34+CD3- progenitor cells before seeding the organoids. This sample was included in a study of T cells generated in artificial thymic organoids. Separate semi-nested PCRs amplified TCRalpha and TCRbeta libraries using constant-region reverse primers in TRAC or TRBC. TCRdb reanalysed the 5' RACE reads using MiXCR and keeps one entry per CDR3 protein. This sample yields over 5,000 distinct CDR3 sequences, of which around a quarter are seen a single time; around 3.2% belongs to the top ten. There are 15 residues in the CDR3. J lost 5 bases, V lost 9 bases, and 11 bases had no gene match.

The chain has TRBV12-3 or TRBV12-4 and TRBJ2-3; TRBD1 matches 10 bases. Sequenced: naive CD8+ T cells grown in artificial thymic organoids from cord blood stem and progenitor cells. Subset described: CD3+TCRalphabeta+CD8SP T cells; for blood, CD45RO-CCR7+ naive CD8+ T cells. This TCR derives from a human donor who gave cord blood stem cells for thymic organoid culture, a cardiac surgery patient who gave postnatal thymus, or a blood donor (not recorded which). The DNA of the CDR3 is TGTGCCAGTAGTGCCCGGGACAGGGGACGAGATACGCAGTATTTT. Its protein product is CASSARDRGRDTQYF.